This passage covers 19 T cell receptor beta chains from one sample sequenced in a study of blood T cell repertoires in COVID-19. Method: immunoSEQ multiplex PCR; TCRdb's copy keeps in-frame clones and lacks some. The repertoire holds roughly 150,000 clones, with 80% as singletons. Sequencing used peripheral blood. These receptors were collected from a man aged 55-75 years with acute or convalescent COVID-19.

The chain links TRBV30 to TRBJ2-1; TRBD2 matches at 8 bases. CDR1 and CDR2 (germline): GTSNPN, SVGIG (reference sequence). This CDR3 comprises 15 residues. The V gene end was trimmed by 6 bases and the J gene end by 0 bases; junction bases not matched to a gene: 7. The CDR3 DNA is TGTGCCTGTTCCCGAGCGGGAGTCTCCTACAATGAGCAGTTCTTC. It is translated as CACSRAGVSYNEQFF.

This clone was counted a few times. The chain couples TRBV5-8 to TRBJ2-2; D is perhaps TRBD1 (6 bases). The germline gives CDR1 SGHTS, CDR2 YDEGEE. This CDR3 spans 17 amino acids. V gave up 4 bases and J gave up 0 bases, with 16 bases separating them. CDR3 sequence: CASSLSSGTTNTGELFF. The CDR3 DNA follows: TGTGCCAGCAGCCTCTCTTCCGGGACAACGAACACCGGGGAGCTGTTTTTT.

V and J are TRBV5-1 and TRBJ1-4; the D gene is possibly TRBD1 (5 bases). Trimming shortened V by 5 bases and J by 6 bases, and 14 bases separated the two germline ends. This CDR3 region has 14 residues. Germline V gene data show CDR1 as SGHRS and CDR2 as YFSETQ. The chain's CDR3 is CASRMDGGYEKLFF. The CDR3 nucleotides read TGCGCCAGCAGAATGGACGGGGGGTATGAAAAACTGTTTTTT.

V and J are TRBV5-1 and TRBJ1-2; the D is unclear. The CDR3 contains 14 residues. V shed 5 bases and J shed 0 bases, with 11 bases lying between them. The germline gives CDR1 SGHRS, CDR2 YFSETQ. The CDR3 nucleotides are TGCGCCAGCAGTCCAGGCGACGCTAACTATGGCTACACCTTC. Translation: CASSPGDANYGYTF.

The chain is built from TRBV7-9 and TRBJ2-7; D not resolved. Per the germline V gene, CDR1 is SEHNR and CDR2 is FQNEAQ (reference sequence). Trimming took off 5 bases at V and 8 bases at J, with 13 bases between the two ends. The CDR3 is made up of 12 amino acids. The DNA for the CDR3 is TGTGCCAGCAGCCTGTCGAGCATACAGCAGTACTTC. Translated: CASSLSSIQQYF.

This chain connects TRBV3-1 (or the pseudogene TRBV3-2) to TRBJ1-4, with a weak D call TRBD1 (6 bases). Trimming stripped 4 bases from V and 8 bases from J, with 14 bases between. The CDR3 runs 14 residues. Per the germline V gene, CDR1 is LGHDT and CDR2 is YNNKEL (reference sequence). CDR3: CASSLRRGGEKLFF. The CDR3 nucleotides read TGTGCCAGCAGCCTTCGGAGAGGGGGAGAAAAACTGTTTTTT.

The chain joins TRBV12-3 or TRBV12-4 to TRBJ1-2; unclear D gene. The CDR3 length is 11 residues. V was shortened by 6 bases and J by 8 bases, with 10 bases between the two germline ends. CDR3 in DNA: TGTGCCAGCAGGGGCGTTCGGGGCTACACCTTC. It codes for CASRGVRGYTF.

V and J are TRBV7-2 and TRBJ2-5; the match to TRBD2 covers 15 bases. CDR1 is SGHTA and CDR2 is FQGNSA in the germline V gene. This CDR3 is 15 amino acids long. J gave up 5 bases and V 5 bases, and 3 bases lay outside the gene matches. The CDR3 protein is CASSPGTSGGETQYF. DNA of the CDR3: TGTGCCAGCAGCCCCGGGACTAGCGGGGGGGAGACCCAGTACTTC.

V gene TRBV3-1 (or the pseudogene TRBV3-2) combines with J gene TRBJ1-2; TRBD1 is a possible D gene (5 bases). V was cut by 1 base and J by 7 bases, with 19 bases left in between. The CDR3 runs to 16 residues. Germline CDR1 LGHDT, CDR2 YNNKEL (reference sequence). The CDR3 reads CASSQGSGGISRGYTF. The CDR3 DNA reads TGTGCCAGCAGCCAAGGTTCCGGGGGTATTAGTCGTGGCTACACCTTC.

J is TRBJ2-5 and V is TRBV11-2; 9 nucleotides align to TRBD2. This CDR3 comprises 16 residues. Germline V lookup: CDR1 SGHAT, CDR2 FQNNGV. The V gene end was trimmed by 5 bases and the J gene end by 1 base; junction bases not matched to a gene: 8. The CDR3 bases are TGTGCCAGCAGCCCTCTGCGGGGGGGTGTCCAAGAGACCCAGTACTTC. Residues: CASSPLRGGVQETQYF.

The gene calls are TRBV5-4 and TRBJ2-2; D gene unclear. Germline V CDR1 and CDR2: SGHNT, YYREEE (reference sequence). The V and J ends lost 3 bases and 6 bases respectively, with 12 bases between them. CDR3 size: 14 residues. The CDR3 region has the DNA TGTGCCAGCAGCTCCTCCGTAGAATCCGGGGAGCTGTTTTTT. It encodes CASSSSVESGELFF. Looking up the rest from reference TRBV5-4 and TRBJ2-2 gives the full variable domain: ETGVTQSPTHLIKTRGQQVTLRCSSQSGHNTVSWYQQALGQGPQFIFQYYREEENGRGNFPPRFSGLQFPNYSSELNVNALELDDSALYLCASSSSVESGELFFGEGSRLTVL.

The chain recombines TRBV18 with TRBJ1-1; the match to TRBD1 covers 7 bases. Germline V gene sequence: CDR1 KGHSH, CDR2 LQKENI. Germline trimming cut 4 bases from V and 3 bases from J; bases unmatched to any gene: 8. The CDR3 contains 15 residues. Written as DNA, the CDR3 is TGTGCCAGCTCACAAGTGACAGGGTGGGACACTGAAGCTTTCTTT. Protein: CASSQVTGWDTEAFF.

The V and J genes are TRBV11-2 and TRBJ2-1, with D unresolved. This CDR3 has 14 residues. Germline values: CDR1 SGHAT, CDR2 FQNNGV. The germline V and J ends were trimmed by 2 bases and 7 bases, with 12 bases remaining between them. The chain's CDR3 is CASSLSSGGNEQFF. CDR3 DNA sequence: TGTGCCAGCAGCTTAAGTAGTGGCGGAAATGAGCAGTTCTTC.

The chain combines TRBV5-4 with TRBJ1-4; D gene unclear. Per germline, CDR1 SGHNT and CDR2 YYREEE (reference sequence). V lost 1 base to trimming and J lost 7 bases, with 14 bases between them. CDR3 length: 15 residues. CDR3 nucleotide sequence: TGTGCCAGCAGCTTGCGGGCCAGCGGCACTGAAAAACTGTTTTTT. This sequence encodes CASSLRASGTEKLFF. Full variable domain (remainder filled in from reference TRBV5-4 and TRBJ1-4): ETGVTQSPTHLIKTRGQQVTLRCSSQSGHNTVSWYQQALGQGPQFIFQYYREEENGRGNFPPRFSGLQFPNYSSELNVNALELDDSALYLCASSLRASGTEKLFFGSGTQLSVL.

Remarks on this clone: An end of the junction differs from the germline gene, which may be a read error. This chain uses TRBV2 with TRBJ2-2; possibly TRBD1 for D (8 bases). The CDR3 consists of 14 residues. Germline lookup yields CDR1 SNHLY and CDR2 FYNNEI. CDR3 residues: CASRDRGGTGELFF. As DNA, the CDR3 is TGTGCTAGCAGAGACAGGGGAGGGACCGGGGAGCTGTTTTTT.

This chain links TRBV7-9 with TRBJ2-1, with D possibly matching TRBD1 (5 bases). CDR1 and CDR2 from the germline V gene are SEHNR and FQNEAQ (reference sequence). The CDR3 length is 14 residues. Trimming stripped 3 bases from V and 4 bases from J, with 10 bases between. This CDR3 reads CASSFRQSYNEQFF. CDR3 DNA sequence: TGTGCCAGCAGCTTTAGACAGTCATACAATGAGCAGTTCTTC.

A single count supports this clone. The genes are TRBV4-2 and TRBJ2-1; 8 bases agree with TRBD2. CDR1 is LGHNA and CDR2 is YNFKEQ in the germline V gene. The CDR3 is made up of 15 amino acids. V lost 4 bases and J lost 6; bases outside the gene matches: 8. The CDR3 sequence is CASSPGTSTPNEQFF. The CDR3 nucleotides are TGTGCCAGCAGCCCCGGGACTAGTACCCCCAATGAGCAGTTCTTC.

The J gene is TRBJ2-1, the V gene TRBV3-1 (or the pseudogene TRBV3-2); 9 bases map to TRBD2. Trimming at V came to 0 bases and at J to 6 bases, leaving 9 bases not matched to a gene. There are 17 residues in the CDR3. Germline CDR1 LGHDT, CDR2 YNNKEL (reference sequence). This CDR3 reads CASSQDRRLAGPNEQFF. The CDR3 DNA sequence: TGTGCCAGCAGCCAAGATCGGAGGCTAGCGGGACCCAATGAGCAGTTCTTC.

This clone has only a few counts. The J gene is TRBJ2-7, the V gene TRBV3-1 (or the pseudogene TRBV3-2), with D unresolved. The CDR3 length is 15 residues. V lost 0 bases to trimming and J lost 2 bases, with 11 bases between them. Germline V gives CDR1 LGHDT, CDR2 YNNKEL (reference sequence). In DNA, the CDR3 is TGTGCCAGCAGCCAAGATCAGGTGTTCGCCTACGAGCAGTACTTC. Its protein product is CASSQDQVFAYEQYF.